These T cell receptor beta chains were read from a single sample in a study of OX40 agonist ivuxolimab in advanced cancers. Sequenced by immunoSEQ multiplex PCR; TCRdb stores in-frame clones only, minus some. This sample has under 85,000 clones; roughly 81% occur once, and the top ten carry approximately 5%. The sequences come from CD4+ or CD8+ T cells sorted from blood, collected in a trial of the OX40 agonist ivuxolimab. The receptor source for this set is an adult with an advanced solid tumor such as melanoma, head and neck, liver or kidney cancer. Each CDR3 is given without its conserved first and last residue. The order of the fields is CDR3 protein, V gene.

ASSLWQVGDTQY TRBV5-8
AISDPSGGASLSQY TRBV10-3
ATSKPHQPQH TRBV15
ASSLDRGLVQDTQY TRBV5-4
ASSPQAGTNTGELF TRBV7-6
AWSPGQGISNQPQH TRBV30
ASSLRGVEADTQY TRBV7-9
ASSYSGRQPQH TRBV6-5
ARTLDRMGGDTQY TRBV2
ASSIFQGGQPQH TRBV19